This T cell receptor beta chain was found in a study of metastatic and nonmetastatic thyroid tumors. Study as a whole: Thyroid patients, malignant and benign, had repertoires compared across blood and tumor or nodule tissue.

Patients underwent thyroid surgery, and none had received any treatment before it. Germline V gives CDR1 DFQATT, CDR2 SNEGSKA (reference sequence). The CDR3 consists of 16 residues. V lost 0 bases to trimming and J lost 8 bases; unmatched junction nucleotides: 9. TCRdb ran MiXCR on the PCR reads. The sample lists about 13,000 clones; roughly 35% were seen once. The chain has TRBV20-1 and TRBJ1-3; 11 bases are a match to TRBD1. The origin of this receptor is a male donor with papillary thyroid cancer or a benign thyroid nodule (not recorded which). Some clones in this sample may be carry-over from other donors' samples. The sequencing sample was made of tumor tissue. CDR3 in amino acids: CSARDPRTGGFDTIYF. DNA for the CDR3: TGCAGTGCTAGAGACCCACGGACAGGGGGCTTCGACACCATATATTTT.